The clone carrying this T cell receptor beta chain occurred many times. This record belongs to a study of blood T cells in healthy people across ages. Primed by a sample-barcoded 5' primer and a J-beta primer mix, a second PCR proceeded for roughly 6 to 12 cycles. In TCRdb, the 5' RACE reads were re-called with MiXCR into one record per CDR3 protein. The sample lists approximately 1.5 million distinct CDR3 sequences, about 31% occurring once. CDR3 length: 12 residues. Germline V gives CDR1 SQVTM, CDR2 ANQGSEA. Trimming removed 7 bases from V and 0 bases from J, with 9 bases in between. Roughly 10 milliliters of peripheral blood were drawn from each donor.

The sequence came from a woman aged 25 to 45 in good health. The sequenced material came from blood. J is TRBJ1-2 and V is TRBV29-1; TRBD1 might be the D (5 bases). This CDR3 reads CSGGDANYGYTF. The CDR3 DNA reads TGCAGCGGGGGGGACGCTAACTATGGCTACACCTTC.